These 13 T cell receptor beta chains originate from one sample sequenced in a study of T cells in Graves' hyperthyroidism and ophthalmopathy (dated by TCRdb to about 2019). To prepare the library, multiplex PCR was applied. The sample was run on an Illumina HiSeq 2000. Amplification of TCR beta CDR3 regions was carried out from RNA transcripts. A first-round RT-PCR of the TCR CDR3 used the HTBI primer set with the Qiagen OneStep RT-PCR kit. Using fastp trimming at Q25 and MiXCR clonotype assembly, TCRdb reanalyzed the public sequencing data and kept in-frame beta chains. A single entry per CDR3 protein holds the most common genes and DNA from its merged rows. Across this sample there are fewer than 400,000 distinct CDR3 sequences, with approximately 14% seen only once. The ten largest clones take up 28% of the sample. The sequenced sample was blood. These receptors all stem from a woman between 18 and 30 years old with Graves' hyperthyroidism that later progressed to Graves' ophthalmopathy.

This clonotype was seen only a few times. The chain carries TRBV20-1 and TRBJ2-3; the match to TRBD1 covers 11 bases. The CDR3 covers 23 residues. The V gene end was trimmed by 1 base and the J gene end by 5 bases; junction bases not matched to a gene: 29. Germline V lookup: CDR1 DFQATT, CDR2 SNEGSKA (reference sequence). The CDR3 DNA follows: TGCAGTGCTAGAGCCCTGGACAGGGGGCTGGTTAGCGGCCCACCCCGCAAGGGAGATACGCAGTATTTT. Encoded protein: CSARALDRGLVSGPPRKGDTQYF.

This clonotype occurred a few times. The chain employs TRBV20-1 and TRBJ1-2, with a weak D call TRBD1 (5 bases). The V end lost 2 bases, the J end lost 4 bases, and 11 bases lay between the germline ends. This CDR3 comprises 13 residues. Germline-derived CDR1 and CDR2 are DFQATT and SNEGSKA (reference sequence). The CDR3 region is CSARPEGSYGYTF. The DNA of the CDR3 is TGCAGTGCTAGACCCGAGGGGTCCTATGGCTACACCTTC.

This clonotype was seen a few times. CDR3 nucleotide sequence: TGCGCCAGCAGCCAAACCCTGGACAGGGGGGGAAGCGATCAGCCCCAGCATTTT. Translating gives CASSQTLDRGGSDQPQHF. The rearrangement uses TRBV4-1 and TRBJ1-5, with 10 nucleotides matching TRBD1. This CDR3 has 18 amino acids. Trimming cost V 2 bases and J 5 bases; bases outside gene matches: 12. CDR1 MGHRA and CDR2 YSYEKL come from the germline V gene.

This clonotype was detected ten times or more. The chain uses TRBV11-2 and TRBJ2-2, with 8 bases fitting TRBD1. The germline gives CDR1 SGHAT, CDR2 FQNNGV. CDR3 length: 15 residues. V dropped 5 bases and J dropped 6; count of bases not matched to a gene: 8. For the CDR3, the DNA is TGTGCCAGCAGCCCCACGGACAGGGCAGCCGGGGAGCTGTTTTTT. As protein: CASSPTDRAAGELFF.

This clonotype occurred a few times. Written as DNA, the CDR3 is TGTGCCAGTAGTAGGGGACTTTCCAATGAGCAGTTCTTC. Translated, it gives CASSRGLSNEQFF. The chain couples TRBV19 to TRBJ2-1; weak D call: TRBD2 (6 bases). V was clipped by 4 bases and J by 6 bases, with 10 bases between them. This CDR3 has 13 amino acids. Germline values: CDR1 LNHDA, CDR2 SQIVND (reference sequence).

At least ten counts were recorded for this clonotype. The genes are TRBV3-1 and TRBJ2-6; D is unresolved. The CDR3 consists of 15 residues. Germline-derived CDR1 and CDR2 are LGHDT and YNNKEL (reference sequence). V shed 4 bases and J shed 2 bases, with 9 bases lying between them. The CDR3 DNA follows: TGTGCCAGCAGCCCCTCGATCCCTGGGGCCAACGTCCTGACTTTC. Encoded protein: CASSPSIPGANVLTF.

This rearrangement joins TRBV9 to TRBJ1-2; D may be TRBD1 (5 bases). With 3 bases removed from V and 6 bases from J, the gap between germline ends came to 15 bases. Germline CDR1 reads SGDLS; CDR2 reads YYNGEE. CDR3 size: 14 residues. The CDR3, as DNA: TGTGCCAGCAGCGGACAGCAGGGATTCCATGGCTACACCTTC. Amino acids: CASSGQQGFHGYTF.

This clonotype came up many times. The CDR3 loop reads CASSQGSGDNYGYTF. CDR3 DNA: TGTGCCAGCAGCCAAGGCTCAGGGGATAACTATGGCTACACCTTC. The rearrangement links TRBV4-2 to TRBJ1-2; D might be TRBD1 (6 bases). V lost 1 base and J lost 1, with 10 bases in between. Germline CDR1 reads LGHNA; CDR2 reads YNFKEQ. The CDR3 has 15 residues.

This clonotype was seen many times. The chain joins TRBV12-3 or TRBV12-4 to TRBJ2-5, with TRBD2 matching over 11 bases. The V segment lost 10 bases and the J segment 3 bases; nucleotides outside the gene matches: 7. CDR3 length: 14 residues. The CDR3 nucleotides are TGTGCCACCTCCGGGACTAGCGGAGAAGAGACCCAGTACTTC. Its protein product is CATSGTSGEETQYF.

This clonotype was seen only a few times. The chain combines TRBV19 with TRBJ2-3, with D tentatively TRBD1 or TRBD2 (6 bases each). CDR3 length: 16 amino acids. The germline V gene has CDR1 LNHDA and CDR2 SQIVND (reference sequence). The V end lost 5 bases, the J end lost 2 bases, and 17 bases lay between the germline ends. In DNA, the CDR3 is TGTGCCAGTAGTCCCGGTCTCGGGGGACACACAGATACGCAGTATTTT. Residues: CASSPGLGGHTDTQYF.

The rearrangement uses TRBV11-3 and TRBJ1-6; TRBD1 is a possible D gene (5 bases). This CDR3 has 15 residues. Germline values: CDR1 SGHNT, CDR2 YENEEA. The V and J ends lost 5 bases and 14 bases respectively, with 22 bases between them. CDR3 nucleotides: TGTGCCAGCAGCCGGGGACGGGGGGGTTATAGGGCCCTCCACTTT. This sequence encodes CASSRGRGGYRALHF.

Ten or more counts support this clonotype. The chain carries TRBV20-1 and TRBJ2-2, with TRBD2 matching 7 bases. The CDR3 extends over 15 amino acids. Germline CDR1 reads DFQATT; CDR2 reads SNEGSKA (reference sequence). J was trimmed by 3 bases and V by 3 bases; bases with no gene match: 7. DNA of the CDR3: TGCAGTGCTAGCCATGGACTAGTCGACACCGGGGAGCTGTTTTTT. Its protein is CSASHGLVDTGELFF.

In its sample, this clonotype was seen many times. The chain couples TRBV12-3 or TRBV12-4 to TRBJ2-1; D unclear. The CDR3 runs to 13 residues. Trimming removed 7 bases at V and 6 bases at J, with 13 bases between. The CDR3 DNA follows: TGTGCCAGCACCCTTCCGTTGGGCAATGAGCAGTTCTTC. Translating it yields CASTLPLGNEQFF.